This passage covers 26 T cell receptor beta chains from one sample sequenced in a study of blood T cells in healthy people across ages. The use of a sample-barcoded 5' primer and a J-beta primer mix characterized a second PCR of about 7 to 12 cycles. TCRdb analysed the 5' RACE reads with MiXCR anew, one entry per CDR3 protein. The sample lists 650,000 to 1,000,000 distinct CDR3 sequences; approximately 35% were seen once. The sequencing input was blood. The source is a man aged 18 to 35 in good health.

The chain is built from TRBV12-3 or TRBV12-4 and TRBJ1-4; unclear D gene. V was clipped by 4 bases and J by 8 bases, with 8 bases between them. The CDR3 is 12 residues long. CDR3 in DNA: TGTGCCAGCAGTTCCTTTCGAGAAAAACTGTTTTTT. Encoded protein: CASSSFREKLFF.

The chain recombines TRBV4-1 with TRBJ2-7, with D uncertain. V gave up 1 base and J gave up 7 bases, with 11 bases separating them. Germline CDR1 and CDR2: MGHRA and YSYEKL. The CDR3 spans 13 residues. The CDR3 loop reads CASSQGSLDEQYF. The CDR3 bases are TGCGCCAGCAGCCAAGGGTCCTTGGATGAGCAGTACTTC.

The J gene is TRBJ1-4, the V gene TRBV5-1, with 8 bases lining up with TRBD1. V lost 4 bases, J lost 5 bases, and 7 bases stayed unmatched. There are 15 residues in the CDR3. CDR1 and CDR2 from the germline V gene are SGHRS and YFSETQ. Here the CDR3 reads CASSPQTGENEKLFF. Written as DNA, the CDR3 is TGCGCCAGCAGCCCTCAGACAGGGGAGAATGAAAAACTGTTTTTT.

On this clonotype itself: Relative to the germline gene, one junction end is altered; a read error may explain this. This sequence joins TRBV7-2 and TRBJ2-7, with 9 bases matching TRBD2. Germline V CDR1 and CDR2: SGHTA, FQGNSA. This CDR3 is built from 16 residues. The CDR3 sequence is CAGSSQSSGEPYEQYF. The CDR3 nucleotides are TGTGCCGGCAGCTCTCAATCTAGCGGGGAACCCTACGAGCAGTACTTC.

This clonotype showed up just once. The junction and the germline gene differ at one end; a read error may be behind it. The gene calls are TRBV4-3 and TRBJ2-5, with 14 bases fitting TRBD2. Germline CDR1 LGHNA, CDR2 YSLEER. The CDR3 is made up of 16 amino acids. This CDR3 is CAGSQRLAGGPSEQYF. The DNA of the CDR3 is TGCGCCGGCAGCCAGAGACTAGCGGGGGGGCCTAGTGAGCAGTACTTC.

The CDR3 loop reads CASSKCGRFRDRVYNEQFF. In DNA form, the CDR3 reads TGTGCCAGCAGCAAATGTGGGAGGTTCCGGGACAGGGTATACAATGAGCAGTTCTTC. J is TRBJ2-1 and V is TRBV21-1; the D call of TRBD1 is as the table states it, not checked on the DNA. TRBV21-1 is given as a pseudogene. The CDR3 length is 19 residues.

In its sample, this clonotype was seen a few times. V usage is TRBV7-2 and J usage is TRBJ2-5; TRBD2 matches at 8 bases. CDR1 is SGHTA and CDR2 is FQGNSA in the germline V gene. The CDR3 totals 16 residues. V dropped 3 bases and J dropped 11; count of bases not matched to a gene: 17. CDR3 loop: CASSLAGLDVVNEQYF. CDR3 nucleotides: TGTGCCAGCAGCTTGGCGGGACTAGATGTGGTTAATGAGCAGTACTTC.

This chain joins TRBV10-3 and TRBJ2-1, with 12 bases lining up with TRBD2. V was pared by 5 bases and J by 6 bases, with 5 bases of the junction left unmatched. This CDR3 spans 15 amino acids. Germline CDR1 and CDR2: ENHRY and SYGVKD. CDR3 in amino acids: CAISSASGGANEQFF. The CDR3 coding sequence is TGTGCCATCAGTTCCGCTAGCGGGGGGGCCAATGAGCAGTTCTTC.

CDR3 protein: CASSRQPGQVKRLAYEQYF. CDR3 coding DNA: TGTGCCAGCAGCCGTCAACCGGGACAGGTTAAAAGGTTGGCCTACGAGCAGTACTTC. The chain carries TRBV6-2 or TRBV6-3 and TRBJ2-7; 8 nucleotides agree with TRBD1. Germline trimming cut 6 bases from V and 2 bases from J; bases unmatched to any gene: 21. CDR1 MNHEY and CDR2 SVGEGT come from the germline V gene. The CDR3 extends over 19 amino acids.

This clonotype was observed a handful of times. The chain joins TRBV4-3 to TRBJ2-2; no definite D call. The germline CDR1 and CDR2 sequences are LGHNA and YSLEER. There are 14 residues in the CDR3. V was clipped by 2 bases and J by 2 bases, with 6 bases between them. The CDR3 DNA is TGCGCCAGCAGCCAATGGGTCAACACCGGGGAGCTGTTTTTT. This sequence encodes CASSQWVNTGELFF.

In this sample, this clonotype turned up many times. This rearrangement joins TRBV20-1 to TRBJ1-5; D call uncertain. The CDR3 runs 13 residues. CDR1 and CDR2 from the germline V gene are DFQATT and SNEGSKA (reference sequence). V was trimmed by 3 bases and J by 1 base, leaving 7 bases between them. CDR3 coding DNA: TGCAGTGCTAGCTTAGGGAGCAATCAGCCCCAGCATTTT. This codes for CSASLGSNQPQHF.

This clonotype was counted a few times. The gene calls are TRBV10-3 and TRBJ2-5; 8 positions match TRBD1. V dropped 4 bases and J dropped 0; count of bases not matched to a gene: 10. The CDR3 length is 17 residues. CDR1 is ENHRY, CDR2 SYGVKD, per germline. CDR3 amino acids: CAISGQGAGYNQETQYF. The CDR3 nucleotides are TGTGCCATCAGTGGTCAGGGGGCAGGGTACAACCAAGAGACCCAGTACTTC.

The chain links TRBV25-1 to TRBJ2-4; D uncertain. The DNA matches TRBJ2-5 better at its end, which makes the J call doubtful. From germline, CDR1 is MGHDK and CDR2 SYGVNS. The CDR3 is 15 amino acids. The CDR3 coding sequence is TGTGCCAGCAGTAAACATTCACAGAGAGCTGGGACCCAGTACTTC. Translation gives CASSKHSQRAGTQYF.

This clonotype showed up just a few times. The chain couples TRBV19 to TRBJ1-5; the match to TRBD1 covers 7 bases. V trimming: 1 base; J trimming: 14 bases; junction bases outside the gene matches: 14. Germline assignment: CDR1 LNHDA and CDR2 SQIVND (reference sequence). This CDR3 has 15 amino acids. The CDR3 DNA reads TGTGCCAGTAGTATAGGCACAGGGGTTACTTCTTGGGAGCATTTT. Translating gives CASSIGTGVTSWEHF.

The chain is built from TRBV7-2 and TRBJ2-2, with 8 bases lining up with TRBD2. The V segment lost 3 bases and the J segment 3 bases; nucleotides outside the gene matches: 9. Per the germline V gene, CDR1 is SGHTA and CDR2 is FQGNSA. There are 17 residues in the CDR3. The CDR3 reads CASSFLTGGAYTGELFF. CDR3 nucleotide sequence: TGTGCCAGCAGCTTCCTTACCGGGGGGGCTTACACCGGGGAGCTGTTTTTT.

This sequence joins TRBV30 and TRBJ2-7; D ambiguous. The V gene's germline CDR1 is GTSNPN and CDR2 SVGIG (reference sequence). The CDR3 consists of 12 residues. V shed 3 bases and J shed 1 base, with 7 bases lying between them. The CDR3 nucleotides are TGTGCCTGGAGGGTCACATCCTACGAGCAGTACTTC. Protein sequence: CAWRVTSYEQYF.

The J gene is TRBJ2-3, the V gene TRBV15; possibly TRBD1 for D (5 bases). Germline V gene sequence: CDR1 LNHNV, CDR2 YYDKDF (reference sequence). The length of the CDR3 is 13 residues. V lost 4 bases to trimming and J lost 4 bases, with 9 bases between them. The CDR3 DNA follows: TGTGCCACCAGCACCCAGGGTCCAGATACGCAGTATTTT. This codes for CATSTQGPDTQYF. Combining the CDR3 with reference TRBV15 and TRBJ2-3 gives the whole variable domain DAMVIQNPRYQVTQFGKPVTLSCSQTLNHNVMYWYQQKSSQAPKLLFHYYDKDFNNEADTPDNFQSRRPNTSFCFLDIRSPGLGDTAMYLCATSTQGPDTQYFGPGTRLTVL.

This clonotype was recorded only once. This sequence joins TRBV7-9 and TRBJ2-4; D is perhaps TRBD2 (5 bases). The DNA end is a closer match to TRBJ2-5, so the J assignment may be wrong. Germline values: CDR1 SEHNR, CDR2 FQNEAQ (reference sequence). This CDR3 is 15 amino acids long. The CDR3 DNA follows: TGTGCCAGCAGCTTAGTGCTGGAGGCCGGGGAGACCCAGTACTTC. It specifies CASSLVLEAGETQYF.

This rearrangement joins TRBV12-3 or TRBV12-4 to TRBJ1-1; D uncertain. CDR3 size: 13 residues. The V gene lost 8 bases and the J gene lost 1 base, with 11 bases spanning the gap. The CDR3 loop is CASGPRPNTEAFF. DNA of the CDR3: TGTGCCAGCGGTCCCAGGCCGAACACTGAAGCTTTCTTT.

This clonotype was seen ten or more times. The gene calls are TRBV20-1 and TRBJ1-2, with 9 bases that match TRBD1. CDR3 length: 16 residues. V lost 2 bases and J lost 2; bases outside the gene matches: 9. Germline CDR1 is DFQATT and CDR2 is SNEGSKA (reference sequence). The CDR3 DNA is TGCAGTGCTAGATCGAGGGGGACAGGGTTAAACTATGGCTACACCTTC. This gives the protein CSARSRGTGLNYGYTF.

This clonotype was counted between two and nine times. J is TRBJ2-3 and V is TRBV4-3, with 12 bases that match TRBD2. CDR1 and CDR2 (germline): LGHNA, YSLEER. J gave up 3 bases and V 0 bases, and 10 bases lay outside the gene matches. CDR3 size: 19 residues. The CDR3 spells CASSQDYVPLAGGTDTQYF. The CDR3 coding sequence is TGCGCCAGCAGCCAAGATTATGTCCCACTAGCGGGGGGAACAGATACGCAGTATTTT.

The rearrangement joins TRBV29-1 to TRBJ1-3, with 7 positions matching TRBD1. Per germline, CDR1 SQVTM and CDR2 ANQGSEA. The CDR3 is 17 amino acids. The V gene end was trimmed by 6 bases and the J gene end by 0 bases; junction bases not matched to a gene: 14. CDR3 sequence reads: CSVVGNRGSDSGNTIYF. The CDR3 DNA reads TGCAGCGTAGTGGGGAACAGGGGCTCAGACTCTGGAAACACCATATATTTT.

The chain couples TRBV6-6 to TRBJ1-2; tentative D call: TRBD1 (5 bases). The CDR3 has 17 amino acids. V lost 6 bases and J lost 0, with 20 bases in between. Germline CDR1 is MNHNY and CDR2 is SVGAGI (reference sequence). The DNA of the CDR3 is TGTGCCAGCAGCCAGGTTGGGGCGGCCAGGACTAACTATGGCTACACCTTC. Its translation is CASSQVGAARTNYGYTF.

This clonotype occurred a few times. The chain carries TRBV12-3 or TRBV12-4 and TRBJ2-7; TRBD2 matches 14 bases. The J segment lost 12 bases and the V segment lost 6 bases, leaving 4 bases of the junction unmatched. The CDR3 is made up of 12 amino acids. CDR3: CASSRTSGGWYF. The CDR3 DNA reads TGTGCCAGCAGCAGGACTAGCGGGGGGTGGTACTTC.

With regard to this clonotype: This could be a read error, since a much larger clone is one nucleotide away. The CDR3 is CAGSPAGLSTYEQYF. In DNA, the CDR3 is TGTGCCGGCTCACCTGCGGGCCTAAGCACCTACGAGCAGTACTTC. This chain uses TRBV18 with TRBJ2-7; maybe TRBD2 (5 bases). The CDR3 length is 15 residues. Germline-derived CDR1 and CDR2 are KGHSH and LQKENI.

Concerning this clonotype: A much bigger clone sits one base away, suggesting this may be a read error. This chain connects TRBV12-3 or TRBV12-4 to TRBJ2-7; D gene uncertain. The CDR3 runs 14 residues. V dropped 2 bases and J dropped 2 bases, with 10 bases sitting between them. The CDR3 coding sequence is TGTGCCAGCAGTTTACCGGGCAGAGCCTACGAGCAGTACTTC. Its protein is CASSLPGRAYEQYF.